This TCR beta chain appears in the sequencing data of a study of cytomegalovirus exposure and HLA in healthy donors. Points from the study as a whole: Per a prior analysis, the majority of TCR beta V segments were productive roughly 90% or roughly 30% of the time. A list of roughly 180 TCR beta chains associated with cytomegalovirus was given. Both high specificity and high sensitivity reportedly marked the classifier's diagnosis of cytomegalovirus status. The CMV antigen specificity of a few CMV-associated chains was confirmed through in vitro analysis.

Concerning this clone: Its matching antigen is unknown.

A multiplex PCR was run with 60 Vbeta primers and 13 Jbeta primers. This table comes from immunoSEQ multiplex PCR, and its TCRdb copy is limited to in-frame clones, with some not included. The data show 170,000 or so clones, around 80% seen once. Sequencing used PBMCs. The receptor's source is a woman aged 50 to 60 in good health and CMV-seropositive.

This CDR3 is CASSLSAELYEQYF. CDR3 DNA: TGTGCCAGCAGTTTATCCGCGGAACTCTACGAGCAGTACTTC. J is TRBJ2-7 and V is TRBV27; D is unclear. V was clipped by 0 bases and J by 3 bases, with 9 bases between them. Germline loops: CDR1 MNHEY, CDR2 SMNVEV (reference sequence). CDR3 length: 14 amino acids.